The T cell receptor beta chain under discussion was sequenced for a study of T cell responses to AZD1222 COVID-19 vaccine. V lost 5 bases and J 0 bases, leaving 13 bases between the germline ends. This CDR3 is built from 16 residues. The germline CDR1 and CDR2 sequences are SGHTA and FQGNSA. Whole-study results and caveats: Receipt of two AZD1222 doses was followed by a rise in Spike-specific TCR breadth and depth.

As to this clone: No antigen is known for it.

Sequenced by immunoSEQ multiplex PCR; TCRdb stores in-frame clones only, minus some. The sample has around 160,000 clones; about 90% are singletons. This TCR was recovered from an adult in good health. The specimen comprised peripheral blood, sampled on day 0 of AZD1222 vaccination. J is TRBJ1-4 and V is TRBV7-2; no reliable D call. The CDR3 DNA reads TGTGCCAGCAGCCCTCGGACCTTTTCAACTAATGAAAAACTGTTTTTT. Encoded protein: CASSPRTFSTNEKLFF. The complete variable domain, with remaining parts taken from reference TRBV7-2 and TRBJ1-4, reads GAGVSQSPSNKVTEKGKDVELRCDPISGHTALYWYRQSLGQGLEFLIYFQGNSAPDKSGLPSDRFSAERTGGSVSTLTIQRTQQEDSAVYLCASSPRTFSTNEKLFFGSGTQLSVL.